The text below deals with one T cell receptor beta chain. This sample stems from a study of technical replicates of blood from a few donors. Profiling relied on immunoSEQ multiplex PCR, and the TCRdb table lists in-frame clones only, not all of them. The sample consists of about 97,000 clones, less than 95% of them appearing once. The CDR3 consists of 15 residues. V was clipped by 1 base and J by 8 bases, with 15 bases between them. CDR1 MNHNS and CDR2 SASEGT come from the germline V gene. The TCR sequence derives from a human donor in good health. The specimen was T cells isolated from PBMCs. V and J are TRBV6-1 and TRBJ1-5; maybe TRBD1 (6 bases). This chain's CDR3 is CASSEGGRGLEPQHF. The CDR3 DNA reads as TGTGCCAGCAGTGAAGGGGGCAGGGGTTTGGAGCCCCAGCATTTT.